The clone carrying this TCR beta chain has a handful of counts. What it binds is not known. The CDR3 loop spans 13 amino acids. Germline CDR1 is SQVTM and CDR2 is ANQGSEA. After removal of 5 bases from V and 10 bases from J, the junction contained 8 bases not matched to a gene. The sample belongs to a study of immune heterogeneity within non-small cell lung tumors. Regarding the study as a whole: Most high-frequency T-cell receptor beta clonotypes were specific to a single patient.

With approximately 650 ng used per sample, the template was genomic DNA from bulk tumor. The authors collected several far-apart biopsies from each primary tumor during surgery. Patients had untreated, newly diagnosed non-small cell lung cancer and underwent curative surgery. Multiplex PCR was performed with 32 V and 13 J primers, and it amplified TCR beta CDR3. MiXCR, run by TCRdb on the multiplex PCR reads, gives a single entry per CDR3 protein. Among 10,000 to 13,000 distinct CDR3 sequences, roughly 30% were seen once, and the ten largest hold 7.5% to 10%. Sequencing was done on a sample of lung tumor tissue. This chain connects TRBV29-1 to TRBJ2-1; 10 bases map to TRBD2. The clonotype comes from a woman aged 60-70 years with non-small cell lung cancer. CDR3 nucleotides: TGCAGCGTTTGGCTAGCGGGAGTCGGGGAGCAGTTCTTC. Amino acid sequence: CSVWLAGVGEQFF.